Listed below are T cell receptor beta chains from one sample, sequenced in a study of T-cell reconstitution after alpha-beta-depleted transplantation in children. A single record per CDR3 protein comes from TCRdb applying MiXCR to the PCR reads. The top ten clones hold approximately 4.5% of a sample with 900,000 or so distinct CDR3 sequences, roughly 15% of them seen once. The sequencing here drew on PBMCs, mostly from graft donor cells, taken 360 days after TCRalphabeta/CD19-depleted stem cell transplant. These receptors originate from a male patient between 10 and 17 years old who had a stem cell transplant for acute lymphoblastic leukemia, so the T cells may come from the graft donor. The CDR3 runs from the conserved cysteine through the conserved F or W. The D gene is left open where the match is weak. Expanded clones get a size class; other rows say once, few or many, or leave the size out.

clone size	V gene	D gene	J gene	CDR3 protein	CDR3 DNA
few	TRBV24-1	NA	TRBJ2-2	CATSDLRGTGELFF	TGTGCCACCAGTGATTTGAGGGGGACCGGGGAGCTGTTTTTT
NA	TRBV7-2	TRBD1	TRBJ2-7	CASSTRQGARPSEQYF	TGTGCCAGCAGCACCCGACAGGGGGCCCGGCCGTCCGAGCAGTACTTC
once	TRBV20-1	NA	TRBJ1-5	CSARESTGNQPQHF	TGCAGTGCTAGAGAGAGTACAGGCAATCAGCCCCAGCATTTT
NA	TRBV6-4	TRBD2	TRBJ2-1	CASSEVAGRAYNEQFF	TGTGCCAGCAGCGAAGTAGCGGGAAGGGCCTACAATGAGCAGTTCTTC
NA	TRBV12-3/TRBV12-4	TRBD2	TRBJ2-7	CASSYPKGTSYEQYF	TGTGCCAGCAGTTACCCCAAGGGGACTAGTTACGAGCAGTACTTC
few	TRBV12-3/TRBV12-4	TRBD2	TRBJ2-1	CASSWGPSGRDNEQFF	TGTGCCAGCAGTTGGGGTCCTAGCGGGAGAGACAATGAGCAGTTCTTC
NA	TRBV3-1	TRBD2	TRBJ2-7	CASSQDTGLAEQYF	TGTGCCAGCAGCCAAGATACAGGACTAGCCGAGCAGTACTTC
NA	TRBV14	TRBD1	TRBJ2-1	CASSETGGQGYNEQFF	TGTGCCAGCAGCGAGACGGGGGGACAGGGCTACAATGAGCAGTTCTTC
many	TRBV12-3/TRBV12-4	TRBD1	TRBJ1-1	CASSGDSTEAFF	TGTGCCAGCAGTGGGGACAGCACTGAAGCTTTCTTT
few	TRBV27	TRBD1	TRBJ1-4	CASSPSGQDRAYGKLFF	TGTGCCAGCAGCCCTAGTGGCCAGGACAGGGCATACGGCAAACTGTTTTTT
NA	TRBV21-1	NA	TRBJ2-2	CASSKGSQNNTGELFF	TGTGCCAGCAGCAAAGGTAGCCAGAACAACACCGGGGAGCTGTTTTTT
many	TRBV28	NA	TRBJ2-3	CASRSGGDTQYF	TGTGCCAGCAGGAGTGGTGGAGATACGCAGTATTTT
NA	TRBV7-2	TRBD2	TRBJ2-7	CASSFTGTSATYEQYF	TGTGCCAGCAGCTTCACCGGGACTAGCGCGACCTACGAGCAGTACTTC
many	TRBV27	NA	TRBJ2-7	CASSPRGLSYEQYF	TGTGCCAGCAGCCCCCGGGGACTCTCCTACGAGCAGTACTTC
few	TRBV10-3	TRBD1	TRBJ2-7	CAISGKPGQETFNEQYF	TGTGCCATCAGTGGTAAGCCGGGACAGGAGACATTCAACGAGCAGTACTTC
NA	TRBV3-1	NA	TRBJ1-1	CASSHLSGNTEAFF	TGTGCCAGCAGCCACCTATCCGGGAACACTGAAGCTTTCTTT
few	TRBV7-2	TRBD1	TRBJ1-1	CASSPLDRGRLTEAFF	TGTGCCAGCAGCCCGCTAGACAGGGGGCGACTGACTGAAGCTTTCTTT
NA	TRBV20-1	TRBD1	TRBJ2-6	CSASRDRAGANVLTF	TGCAGTGCTAGTCGGGACAGGGCTGGGGCCAACGTCCTGACTTTC
NA	TRBV28	NA	TRBJ1-3	CASSFLGFSGNTIYF	TGTGCCAGCAGTTTTTTGGGGTTCTCTGGAAACACCATATATTTT
few	TRBV15	NA	TRBJ1-2	CATSRKGSHTFQATTF	TGTGCCACCAGCAGAAAGGGCAGCCACACCTTCCAGGCTACAACCTTC